These 20 T cell receptor beta chains came from one sample sequenced in a study of CD8+CD57+ T cells in acquired aplastic anemia. Genomic DNA was employed as the template in profiling TCR beta VDJ and CDR3. TCRdb itself ran the reads through MiXCR, one entry per CDR3 protein. The table has more than 250,000 distinct CDR3 sequences, around 60% seen once. Sequenced input: sorted CD4+, CD8+, or CD8+CD57+ T cells (not recorded which) from PBMCs. The receptors stem from a human donor with severe aplastic anemia or a healthy control (not recorded which).

V usage is TRBV9 and J usage is TRBJ1-1, with D possibly matching TRBD1 (5 bases). Per the germline V gene, CDR1 is SGDLS and CDR2 is YYNGEE. This CDR3 region has 13 residues. Trimming removed 7 bases at V and 4 bases at J, with 14 bases between. This CDR3 is CASQGEMSTEAFF. The CDR3 DNA is TGTGCCAGCCAGGGCGAGATGAGCACTGAAGCTTTCTTT.

The V gene is TRBV5-6, the J gene TRBJ2-7; D perhaps matches TRBD1 (6 bases). Germline CDR1 SGHDT, CDR2 YYEEEE. Trimming cost V 4 bases and J 5 bases, with 16 bases left between them. The length of the CDR3 is 14 residues. CDR3 in amino acids: CASSTLGTPNEQYF. The CDR3 nucleotides are TGTGCCAGCAGCACCCTCGGGACACCGAACGAGCAGTACTTC.

V is TRBV19 and J is TRBJ1-2; D remains unclear. Trimming pared 6 bases from V and 5 bases from J, leaving 16 bases between. Per germline, CDR1 LNHDA and CDR2 SQIVND (reference sequence). The CDR3 is made up of 14 amino acids. CDR3 nucleotides: TGTGCCAGTAGCCCGGTACGAATGGGATATGGCTACACCTTC. This gives the protein CASSPVRMGYGYTF.

The rearrangement uses TRBV10-3 and TRBJ1-4; D may be TRBD1 (5 bases). Per the germline V gene, CDR1 is ENHRY and CDR2 is SYGVKD. Trimming cost V 3 bases and J 7 bases, with 15 bases left between them. CDR3 size: 15 residues. CDR3 loop: CAISDLETVGEKLFF. The CDR3 region has the DNA TGTGCCATCAGTGACCTTGAGACAGTCGGTGAAAAACTGTTTTTT.

This clonotype was detected many times. V usage is TRBV20-1 and J usage is TRBJ1-1, with TRBD1 matching 7 bases. From germline, CDR1 is DFQATT and CDR2 SNEGSKA (reference sequence). The CDR3 is 14 amino acids. The J segment lost 1 base and the V segment lost 1 base, leaving 3 bases of the junction unmatched. The CDR3 nucleotides read TGCAGTGCTAGAGCTGGGACAGCGAACACTGAAGCTTTCTTT. This gives the protein CSARAGTANTEAFF.

This clonotype has ten or more counts. The chain joins TRBV2 to TRBJ2-3, with TRBD2 matching 10 bases. The V segment lost 8 bases and the J segment 2 bases; nucleotides outside the gene matches: 4. CDR1 and CDR2 from the germline V gene are SNHLY and FYNNEI. The CDR3 is made up of 14 amino acids. The CDR3 DNA reads TGTGCCAGCGGGCTAGCGGGGGTCACAGATACGCAGTATTTT. Translation: CASGLAGVTDTQYF.

This chain connects TRBV10-3 to TRBJ1-3, with 9 bases that match TRBD1. V shed 6 bases, J shed 0 bases, and the junction held 15 bases outside the gene matches. From germline, CDR1 is ENHRY and CDR2 SYGVKD. This CDR3 contains 19 residues. The CDR3 DNA reads as TGTGCCATCAGGGGGATGGGACAGGGCACCGGTAGCTCTGGAAACACCATATATTTT. Its protein is CAIRGMGQGTGSSGNTIYF.

The J gene is TRBJ2-3, the V gene TRBV20-1; 15 bases agree with TRBD2. With 5 bases clipped from V and 1 base from J, the junction kept 4 bases outside the gene matches. The CDR3 runs 16 residues. CDR1 and CDR2 from the germline V gene are DFQATT and SNEGSKA (reference sequence). CDR3 sequence (DNA): TGCAGTGCTGGGGGACTAGCGGGAGGAGGCACAGATACGCAGTATTTT. This sequence encodes CSAGGLAGGGTDTQYF.

The chain is built from TRBV15 and TRBJ2-3, with 9 nucleotides matching TRBD2. Germline values: CDR1 LNHNV, CDR2 YYDKDF (reference sequence). V shed 1 base and J 6 bases; nucleotides not matched to a gene: 5. The CDR3 length is 15 residues. In DNA, the CDR3 is TGTGCCACCAGCAGAGCCGCGGGGGGGGGGGATACGCAGTATTTT. Residues: CATSRAAGGGDTQYF.

V and J are TRBV6-1 and TRBJ2-7; D unresolved. Trimming removed 2 bases at V and 3 bases at J, with 8 bases between. Germline V gene data show CDR1 as MNHNS and CDR2 as SASEGT. This CDR3 has 13 amino acids. The CDR3 DNA reads TGTGCCAGCAGTGAATCTGGAGACTACGAGCAGTACTTC. Translation: CASSESGDYEQYF.

The chain couples TRBV9 to TRBJ2-7; no clear D gene. Trimming stripped 0 bases from V and 2 bases from J, with 6 bases between. CDR3 length: 13 amino acids. CDR1 SGDLS and CDR2 YYNGEE come from the germline V gene. The CDR3 region has the DNA TGTGCCAGCAGCGTAGCGGCGACCTACGAGCAGTACTTC. It specifies CASSVAATYEQYF.

This clonotype was detected ten times or more. V gene TRBV9 combines with J gene TRBJ2-3, with D possibly being TRBD1 or TRBD2 (6 bases each). Germline CDR1 SGDLS, CDR2 YYNGEE. This CDR3 has 14 residues. V lost 0 bases and J 4 bases, leaving 9 bases between the germline ends. The CDR3 sequence: CASSVAGAPDTQYF. The CDR3 DNA follows: TGTGCCAGCAGCGTAGCGGGGGCACCAGATACGCAGTATTTT.

The table lists this clonotype with many counts. V is TRBV10-2 and J is TRBJ1-3; D unclear. CDR1 is WSHSY, CDR2 SAAADI, per germline. V was trimmed by 9 bases and J by 0 bases, leaving 12 bases between them. The CDR3 extends over 14 amino acids. The CDR3: CASHSGYSGNTIYF. As DNA, the CDR3 is TGCGCCAGTCACTCTGGGTACTCTGGAAACACCATATATTTT.

The chain is built from TRBV15 and TRBJ2-5; 8 bases align to TRBD2. This CDR3 region has 15 residues. J was trimmed by 5 bases and V by 7 bases; bases with no gene match: 12. Germline V gene lookup returns CDR1 LNHNV and CDR2 YYDKDF (reference sequence). The CDR3 region is CATTYRTSFGETQYF. The CDR3 DNA reads TGTGCCACCACTTACCGGACTAGCTTCGGGGAGACCCAGTACTTC.

The chain recombines TRBV20-1 with TRBJ1-2, with D tentatively TRBD1 (6 bases). V was cut by 3 bases and J by 8 bases, with 13 bases left in between. The CDR3 contains 12 residues. Germline-derived CDR1 and CDR2 are DFQATT and SNEGSKA (reference sequence). This CDR3 is CSARGTPHGYTF. The CDR3 region has the DNA TGCAGTGCTAGGGGGACACCCCACGGCTACACCTTC.

In its sample, this clonotype was seen a few times. The J gene is TRBJ1-2, the V gene TRBV10-3; D gene ambiguous. Germline assignment: CDR1 ENHRY and CDR2 SYGVKD. The CDR3 length is 12 residues. Trimming shortened V by 5 bases and J by 6 bases, and 10 bases separated the two germline ends. The CDR3 DNA reads as TGTGCCATCAGTTCCGGGAGTCATGGCTACACCTTC. Amino acid sequence: CAISSGSHGYTF.

This clonotype was detected a few times. CDR3 sequence (DNA): TGCGCCAGCAGCTTGGGGACTTCTAATGAGCAGTTCTTC. Its protein is CASSLGTSNEQFF. The chain uses TRBV5-1 and TRBJ2-1; tentatively, D is TRBD2 (5 bases). The CDR3 length is 13 residues. Between the trimmed V and J ends, which lost 0 bases and 7 bases, there was a span of 8 bases. Per germline, CDR1 SGHRS and CDR2 YFSETQ.

The chain recombines TRBV6-5 with TRBJ1-5, with a weak D call TRBD1 (6 bases). This CDR3 has 16 amino acids. Germline CDR1 MNHEY, CDR2 SVGAGI. Trimming took off 5 bases at V and 0 bases at J, with 14 bases between the two ends. CDR3 protein: CASSNRVRDSNQPQHF. In DNA form, the CDR3 reads TGTGCCAGCAGTAACAGGGTACGTGATAGCAATCAGCCCCAGCATTTT.

This clonotype was counted many times. The V gene is TRBV5-8, the J gene TRBJ1-5, with TRBD1 matching over 7 bases. The V and J ends lost 5 bases and 4 bases, in that order; junction bases with no gene match: 9. Germline V gives CDR1 SGHTS, CDR2 YDEGEE. The CDR3 length is 15 residues. The CDR3 protein is CASSWGTDGNQPQHF. The CDR3 DNA reads TGTGCCAGCAGTTGGGGGACAGATGGGAATCAGCCCCAGCATTTT.

The chain recombines TRBV7-8 with TRBJ2-7; 9 bases map to TRBD1. Germline V CDR1 and CDR2: SGHVS, FQNEAQ. V trimming: 6 bases; J trimming: 7 bases; junction bases outside the gene matches: 10. The CDR3 spans 14 residues. The CDR3: CASSEPWTGDEQYF. CDR3 DNA sequence: TGTGCCAGCAGTGAGCCCTGGACAGGGGATGAGCAGTACTTC.